This T cell receptor beta chain was obtained from a study of CD8+ T cells in alopecia areata. Study results and limitations: Greater clonality was observed in lesional scalp samples, especially alopecia totalis/universalis, versus normal scalp.

Germline CDR1 and CDR2: SGDLS and YYNGEE. V lost 0 bases and J 1 base, leaving 0 bases between the germline ends. The length of the CDR3 is 12 residues. The study team obtained lesional scalp punch biopsies and peripheral blood from alopecia areata patients. PBMC-derived CD4+ and CD8+ T cells were sorted. Investigators isolated RNA and reverse transcribed it into cDNA to act as the sequencing template. Sequenced by immunoSEQ multiplex PCR; TCRdb stores in-frame clones only, minus some. The data show 150,000 to 200,000 clones, around three fifths seen once. On this clone: The antigen is not known.

The starting material was CD4+ T cells sorted from blood, obtained at week 0. This sequence joins TRBV9 and TRBJ2-3; D unresolved. The source of this sequence is a human donor with alopecia areata. The CDR3 DNA follows: TGTGCCAGCAGCGTAGGCACAGATACGCAGTATTTT. This encodes CASSVGTDTQYF.